The rows below give T cell receptor beta chains drawn from one sample of a study of shared clonotypes between healthy human individuals. Generated by immunoSEQ multiplex PCR, the TCRdb table keeps only in-frame clones and is missing some. The sample includes approximately 1.4 million clones, around 98% of them seen just once. Sequencing was carried out using naive CD4+ T cells sorted from blood. These receptors were collected from a man aged 30-40 years in good health. Each CDR3 is given with its conserved first and last residue. Each record gives: clone size, V gene, D gene, J gene, CDR3 protein, CDR3 DNA. D genes are given only for firm matches. Rows may omit the clone size; those that give it use once, few, many or a size class.

size: NA; V: TRBV29-1; D: TRBD1; J: TRBJ1-2; CDR3: CSVEAGGAYGYTF; DNA: TGCAGCGTTGAAGCAGGGGGTGCCTATGGCTACACCTTC
size: NA; V: TRBV5-1; D: TRBD1; J: TRBJ1-1; CDR3: CASSRLQGRTEAFF; DNA: TGCGCCAGCAGCCGATTACAGGGGCGGACTGAAGCTTTCTTT
size: NA; V: TRBV6-1; D: NA; J: TRBJ2-7; CDR3: CASSPHGIDGGEQYF; DNA: TGTGCCAGCAGCCCCCACGGGATTGACGGGGGCGAGCAGTACTTC
size: NA; V: TRBV5-1; D: TRBD2; J: TRBJ2-1; CDR3: CASSPGLAGVNEQFF; DNA: TGCGCCAGCAGCCCGGGACTAGCGGGAGTGAATGAGCAGTTCTTC
size: NA; V: TRBV7-9; D: NA; J: TRBJ2-3; CDR3: CASRWGDTQYF; DNA: TGTGCCAGCCGCTGGGGGGATACGCAGTATTTT
size: NA; V: TRBV27; D: TRBD2; J: TRBJ2-7; CDR3: CASSLLAGGYEQYF; DNA: TGTGCCAGCAGTTTACTAGCGGGAGGCTACGAGCAGTACTTC
size: NA; V: TRBV5-5; D: TRBD2; J: TRBJ2-7; CDR3: CASRLTGLNSYEQYF; DNA: TGTGCCAGCAGATTAACGGGACTAAACTCCTACGAGCAGTACTTC
size: NA; V: TRBV2; D: NA; J: TRBJ2-5; CDR3: CASSKEAMETQYF; DNA: TGTGCCAGCAGTAAGGAAGCGATGGAGACCCAGTACTTC
size: NA; V: TRBV29-1; D: NA; J: TRBJ1-3; CDR3: CSVGQGGNTIYF; DNA: TGCAGCGTTGGTCAGGGAGGAAACACCATATATTTT
size: NA; V: TRBV5-1; D: NA; J: TRBJ1-1; CDR3: CASSLGVGTEAFF; DNA: TGCGCCAGCAGCTTGGGGGTCGGGACTGAAGCTTTCTTT
size: NA; V: TRBV5-8; D: NA; J: TRBJ2-2; CDR3: CASSLAGIAGELFF; DNA: TGTGCCAGCAGCTTGGCCGGGATCGCCGGGGAGCTGTTTTTT
size: NA; V: TRBV28; D: TRBD2; J: TRBJ2-5; CDR3: CASSAGLAGIKTQYF; DNA: TGTGCCAGCAGCGCCGGACTAGCGGGAATCAAGACCCAGTACTTC
size: NA; V: TRBV29-1; D: NA; J: TRBJ1-1; CDR3: CSAFVSQAFF; DNA: TGCAGCGCTTTTGTGAGTCAGGCTTTCTTT
size: NA; V: TRBV18; D: TRBD2; J: TRBJ2-7; CDR3: CASSLNLAGFNEQYF; DNA: TGTGCCAGCTCACTCAATTTAGCGGGATTCAACGAGCAGTACTTC
size: NA; V: TRBV19; D: TRBD2; J: TRBJ2-1; CDR3: CASRIAGFENEQFF; DNA: TGTGCCAGTAGAATAGCGGGATTTGAGAATGAGCAGTTCTTC
size: NA; V: TRBV11-2; D: NA; J: TRBJ1-1; CDR3: CASSLRGTEAFF; DNA: TGTGCCAGCAGCCTACGCGGCACTGAAGCTTTCTTT
size: NA; V: TRBV18; D: NA; J: TRBJ2-5; CDR3: CASSPVGQETQYF; DNA: TGTGCCAGCTCACCAGTAGGACAAGAGACCCAGTACTTC
size: NA; V: TRBV7-2; D: TRBD1; J: TRBJ2-3; CDR3: CASSDHPSGQEKDTQYF; DNA: TGTGCCAGCAGCGATCACCCCTCGGGACAGGAAAAAGATACGCAGTATTTT
size: NA; V: TRBV7-2; D: NA; J: TRBJ2-7; CDR3: CASSLRWEQYF; DNA: TGTGCCAGCAGCCTCCGGTGGGAGCAGTACTTC
size: NA; V: TRBV5-1; D: NA; J: TRBJ2-7; CDR3: CASKNQGGSLTYEQYF; DNA: TGCGCCAGCAAAAACCAGGGGGGATCTCTCACCTACGAGCAGTACTTC
size: NA; V: TRBV7-2; D: NA; J: TRBJ1-5; CDR3: CASSLQRYSNQPQHF; DNA: TGTGCCAGCAGCTTGCAGAGATATAGCAATCAGCCCCAGCATTTT
size: NA; V: TRBV29-1; D: TRBD1; J: TRBJ2-5; CDR3: CSVSRGYQETQYF; DNA: TGCAGCGTTTCCAGGGGGTACCAAGAGACCCAGTACTTC
size: NA; V: TRBV10-3; D: TRBD1; J: TRBJ1-1; CDR3: CAVSGYRGDTEAFF; DNA: TGTGCCGTATCGGGATACAGGGGCGACACTGAAGCTTTCTTT
size: NA; V: TRBV20-1; D: NA; J: TRBJ1-1; CDR3: CRPTGNTEAFF; DNA: TGCAGGCCCACAGGGAACACTGAAGCTTTCTTT
size: NA; V: TRBV9; D: NA; J: TRBJ2-6; CDR3: CASSVAGSGANVLTF; DNA: TGTGCCAGCAGCGTTGCAGGCTCCGGGGCCAACGTCCTGACTTTC
size: NA; V: TRBV28; D: NA; J: TRBJ2-2; CDR3: CASSPQQGLATGELFF; DNA: TGTGCCAGCAGTCCCCAACAGGGTTTGGCTACCGGGGAGCTGTTTTTT
size: NA; V: TRBV28; D: NA; J: TRBJ2-7; CDR3: CASSILTGTAYEQYF; DNA: TGTGCCAGCAGTATCCTGACCGGGACGGCCTACGAGCAGTACTTC
size: once; V: TRBV5-1; D: TRBD2; J: TRBJ2-1; CDR3: CASSLGLTSGTNEQFF; DNA: TGCGCCAGCAGCTTGGGCTTGACTAGCGGGACCAATGAGCAGTTCTTC
size: NA; V: TRBV5-5; D: TRBD1; J: TRBJ1-5; CDR3: CASSLLGTGVWPQHF; DNA: TGTGCCAGCAGCTTGTTGGGGACAGGGGTATGGCCCCAGCATTTT
size: NA; V: TRBV10-3; D: NA; J: TRBJ1-1; CDR3: CATSTGGSTEAFF; DNA: TGTGCCACCTCGACAGGAGGAAGCACTGAAGCTTTCTTT
size: NA; V: TRBV2; D: NA; J: TRBJ1-1; CDR3: CASSVSPPNTEAFF; DNA: TGTGCCAGCAGTGTAAGTCCTCCGAACACTGAAGCTTTCTTT
size: NA; V: TRBV30; D: NA; J: TRBJ1-1; CDR3: CAWSAPRLNTEAFF; DNA: TGTGCCTGGAGTGCCCCCCGACTGAACACTGAAGCTTTCTTT
size: NA; V: TRBV28; D: NA; J: TRBJ2-7; CDR3: CASKEIYEQYF; DNA: TGTGCCAGCAAGGAGATCTACGAGCAGTACTTC
size: NA; V: TRBV5-8; D: NA; J: TRBJ2-7; CDR3: CASSFTAHEQYF; DNA: TGTGCCAGCAGCTTTACAGCGCACGAGCAGTACTTC
size: NA; V: TRBV7-9; D: NA; J: TRBJ2-7; CDR3: CASSTYGAAYEQYF; DNA: TGTGCCAGCAGCACATACGGGGCAGCCTACGAGCAGTACTTC
size: NA; V: TRBV7-2; D: NA; J: TRBJ1-5; CDR3: CASSRDRNQPQHF; DNA: TGTGCCAGCAGCCGCGACAGAAATCAGCCCCAGCATTTT
size: NA; V: TRBV11-2; D: NA; J: TRBJ2-7; CDR3: CASSLAWSSYEQYF; DNA: TGTGCCAGCAGCTTAGCCTGGAGCTCCTACGAGCAGTACTTC
size: NA; V: TRBV19; D: NA; J: TRBJ1-5; CDR3: CASSIEGGLTNQPQHF; DNA: TGTGCCAGTAGTATTGAAGGGGGGCTTACGAATCAGCCCCAGCATTTT
size: NA; V: TRBV7-9; D: TRBD1; J: TRBJ2-1; CDR3: CASSSPDRASLNEQFF; DNA: TGTGCCAGCAGCTCCCCCGACAGGGCCTCCCTCAATGAGCAGTTCTTC
size: NA; V: TRBV28; D: NA; J: TRBJ2-4; CDR3: CATRGSGRGDIQYF; DNA: TGTGCCACTCGAGGGAGCGGCAGGGGAGACATTCAGTACTTC
size: once; V: TRBV11-2; D: NA; J: TRBJ1-1; CDR3: CASSLARTTEAFF; DNA: TGTGCCAGCAGCTTAGCCCGGACCACTGAAGCTTTCTTT
size: NA; V: TRBV5-1; D: TRBD1; J: TRBJ2-3; CDR3: CASSLTGQLDTQYF; DNA: TGCGCCAGCAGCCTTACGGGACAGCTAGATACGCAGTATTTT
size: NA; V: TRBV5-1; D: TRBD1; J: TRBJ2-5; CDR3: CASSFRDRIQETQYF; DNA: TGCGCCAGCAGCTTCCGGGACAGAATTCAAGAGACCCAGTACTTC
size: NA; V: TRBV2; D: TRBD1; J: TRBJ2-7; CDR3: CASRPRTGVTYEQYF; DNA: TGTGCCAGCAGGCCCAGGACAGGGGTTACCTACGAGCAGTACTTC
size: NA; V: TRBV28; D: NA; J: TRBJ2-7; CDR3: CASSFPTGRRVDEQYF; DNA: TGTGCCAGCAGTTTTCCGACAGGCCGAAGAGTTGACGAGCAGTACTTC
size: NA; V: TRBV7-9; D: TRBD1; J: TRBJ1-1; CDR3: CASSVGTGGAGTEAFF; DNA: TGTGCCAGCAGCGTCGGGACAGGGGGCGCGGGGACTGAAGCTTTCTTT
size: NA; V: TRBV18; D: TRBD1; J: TRBJ1-1; CDR3: CASSPAQGGTEAFF; DNA: TGTGCCAGCTCACCAGCACAGGGGGGCACTGAAGCTTTCTTT
size: NA; V: TRBV4-3; D: TRBD2; J: TRBJ2-2; CDR3: CASSQEGLPSGELFF; DNA: TGCGCCAGCAGCCAAGAGGGACTACCCTCTGGGGAGCTGTTTTTT
size: NA; V: TRBV2; D: TRBD1; J: TRBJ1-5; CDR3: CASRKTDRGDQPQHF; DNA: TGTGCCAGCAGAAAAACGGACAGGGGTGATCAGCCCCAGCATTTT
size: NA; V: TRBV5-1; D: TRBD1; J: TRBJ1-1; CDR3: CASSSTGGNTEAFF; DNA: TGCGCCAGCAGTTCGACAGGGGGCAACACTGAAGCTTTCTTT
size: NA; V: TRBV15; D: NA; J: TRBJ2-7; CDR3: CATSRVPTGVDEQYF; DNA: TGTGCCACCAGCAGAGTACCAACAGGAGTAGACGAGCAGTACTTC
size: NA; V: TRBV9; D: NA; J: TRBJ1-1; CDR3: CASSVGRLNTEAFF; DNA: TGTGCCAGCAGCGTAGGCCGATTAAACACTGAAGCTTTCTTT
size: NA; V: TRBV30; D: NA; J: TRBJ2-3; CDR3: CALTQGTDTQYF; DNA: TGTGCCTTGACACAGGGCACAGATACGCAGTATTTT
size: NA; V: TRBV2; D: NA; J: TRBJ2-7; CDR3: CASSNPLWGQRFRGEQYF; DNA: TGTGCCAGCAGCAACCCCCTATGGGGCCAAAGGTTCCGGGGCGAGCAGTACTTC
size: NA; V: TRBV5-1; D: TRBD2; J: TRBJ2-1; CDR3: CASSFLAGGGNEQFF; DNA: TGCGCCAGCAGCTTTCTAGCGGGAGGAGGCAATGAGCAGTTCTTC
size: NA; V: TRBV7-3; D: TRBD2; J: TRBJ2-2; CDR3: CASSLGRLAGATGELFF; DNA: TGTGCCAGCAGCTTAGGGCGGCTAGCGGGAGCCACCGGGGAGCTGTTTTTT
size: NA; V: TRBV9; D: NA; J: TRBJ2-3; CDR3: CASSADPDTQYF; DNA: TGTGCCAGCAGCGCAGACCCAGATACGCAGTATTTT